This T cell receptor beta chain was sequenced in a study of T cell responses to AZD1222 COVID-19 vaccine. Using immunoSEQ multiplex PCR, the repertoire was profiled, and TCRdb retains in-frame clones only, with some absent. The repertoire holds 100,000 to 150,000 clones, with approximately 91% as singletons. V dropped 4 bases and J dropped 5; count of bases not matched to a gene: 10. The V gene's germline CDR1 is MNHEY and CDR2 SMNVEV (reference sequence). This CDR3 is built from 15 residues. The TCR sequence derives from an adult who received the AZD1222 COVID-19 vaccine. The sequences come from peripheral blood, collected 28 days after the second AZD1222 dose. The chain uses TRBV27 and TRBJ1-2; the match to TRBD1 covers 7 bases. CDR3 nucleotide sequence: TGTGCCAGCAGTTCCCAGAGACAGGGTGGTTATGGCTACACCTTC. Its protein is CASSSQRQGGYGYTF.